This paragraph reports one T cell receptor beta chain. The CDR3 extends over 14 amino acids. J lost 0 bases, V lost 6 bases, and 3 bases had no gene match. Germline V gene data show CDR1 as MNHEY and CDR2 as SVGAGI. These data are taken from a study of blood T cell repertoires in COVID-19. The repertoire was sequenced with immunoSEQ multiplex PCR; TCRdb's copy has only in-frame clones and lacks some. The sample lists just over 650,000 clones; approximately 90% were seen once. Sequencing was carried out using peripheral blood. The sequence was obtained from a woman under 30 with acute or convalescent COVID-19. The chain carries TRBV6-5 and TRBJ2-7, with 9 nucleotides matching TRBD1. The CDR3 DNA reads as TGTGCCAGCAGCCCGACAGGGGGCTCCTACGAGCAGTACTTC. Protein sequence: CASSPTGGSYEQYF.